Listed below are T cell receptor beta chains from one sample, sequenced in a study of chemoradiotherapy in HPV16-positive cancers. This table comes from immunoSEQ multiplex PCR, and its TCRdb copy is limited to in-frame clones, with some not included. This sample has 2,000 to 2,500 clones, with approximately 81% found just once. Here the sequenced sample was tumor tissue, taken from a patient who underwent chemoradiotherapy. The source of these receptors is a human donor with HPV-associated anogenital cancer. Each CDR3 is given with its conserved first and last residue. D genes are given only for firm matches. Only part of the rows carry a size: once, few, many, or a class if the clone is expanded.

j_call v_call clone_size d_call cdr3_aa cdr3_nt
TRBJ1-2 TRBV27 - - CASSSPSSSHYGYTF TGTGCCAGCAGTTCCCCGAGCAGCAGCCACTATGGCTACACCTTC
TRBJ2-1 TRBV7-3 - TRBD2 CASSLTTSGSLEQFF TGTGCCAGCAGCTTAACGACTAGCGGGAGTCTTGAGCAGTTCTTC
TRBJ2-1 TRBV7-2 - - CASTDPGEVGYNEQFF TGTGCCAGCACCGATCCGGGGGAGGTCGGCTACAATGAGCAGTTCTTC
TRBJ2-1 TRBV11-3 - - CASSLGVTEQFF TGTGCCAGCAGCTTAGGGGTAACCGAGCAGTTCTTC
TRBJ2-7 TRBV10-3 - TRBD1 CAISGTGNLVEQYF TGTGCCATCAGTGGGACAGGGAATCTCGTCGAGCAGTACTTC
TRBJ2-2 TRBV15 - TRBD1 CATSRDRGDSGELFF TGTGCCACCAGCAGGGACAGGGGGGACTCCGGGGAGCTGTTTTTT
TRBJ2-7 TRBV18 few - CASSTREQQYF TGTGCCAGCTCAACACGGGAGCAGCAGTACTTC
TRBJ1-5 TRBV5-8 - - CASSDRHQPQHF TGTGCCAGCAGTGACCGCCATCAGCCCCAGCATTTT
TRBJ1-4 TRBV7-3 - - CASSAAGGTNEKLFF TGTGCCAGCAGCGCCGCGGGGGGCACTAATGAAAAACTGTTTTTT
TRBJ1-4 TRBV19 - - CASSISEGRNEKLFF TGTGCCAGTAGTATTTCGGAGGGCCGAAATGAAAAACTGTTTTTT